The T cell receptor (beta chain) described here comes from a study of blood T cell repertoires in COVID-19. Germline V gene data show CDR1 as MRHNA and CDR2 as SNTAGT. CDR3 length: 14 residues. The J segment lost 2 bases and the V segment lost 4 bases, leaving 3 bases of the junction unmatched. TCRdb's copy holds only in-frame clones and misses some; the assay was immunoSEQ multiplex PCR. This table holds some 390,000 clones, 80% to 90% found once. The age range of participants was 18 to 89 years, with residence in fewer than 25 US areas. The rearrangement uses TRBV6-4 and TRBJ2-3; 7 nucleotides align to TRBD2. Specimen: PBMCs or T cells enriched from blood (not recorded which). The receptor's source is a man aged 30 to 45 who had recovered from COVID-19. As DNA, the CDR3 is TGTGCCAGCAGTGGGAGCGGGATCACAGATACGCAGTATTTT. Translation: CASSGSGITDTQYF.